This T cell receptor (beta chain) was profiled in a study of T cell repertoires in cytomegalovirus infection. Background on the study: Indications of both CMV infection and matching HLA type were provided by public TCR beta signatures. The study, taken as a whole, reports: Cumulative public TCR beta family frequency identified carriers of CMV plus the relevant HLA.

Germline values: CDR1 SGHTA, CDR2 FQGNSA. This CDR3 has 15 residues. Between the trimmed V and J ends, which lost 5 bases and 4 bases, there was a span of 14 bases. Each CDR3 protein is one row after TCRdb ran MiXCR on the reads. The profile covers roughly 130,000 distinct CDR3 sequences, with 8% to 9% appearing a single time and over 9% taken by the ten largest. The table lists this clonotype with many counts. No antigen is known for it. Sequenced input: PBMCs. J is TRBJ1-4 and V is TRBV7-2, with D possibly being TRBD1 (5 bases). This clonotype was sampled from a human donor in good health (CMV status not recorded). Some clones in this sample may be carry-over from other donors' samples. CDR3 loop: CASSPSSGGNEKLFF. CDR3 nucleotides: TGTGCCAGCAGCCCCAGTAGCGGGGGTAATGAAAAACTGTTTTTT.